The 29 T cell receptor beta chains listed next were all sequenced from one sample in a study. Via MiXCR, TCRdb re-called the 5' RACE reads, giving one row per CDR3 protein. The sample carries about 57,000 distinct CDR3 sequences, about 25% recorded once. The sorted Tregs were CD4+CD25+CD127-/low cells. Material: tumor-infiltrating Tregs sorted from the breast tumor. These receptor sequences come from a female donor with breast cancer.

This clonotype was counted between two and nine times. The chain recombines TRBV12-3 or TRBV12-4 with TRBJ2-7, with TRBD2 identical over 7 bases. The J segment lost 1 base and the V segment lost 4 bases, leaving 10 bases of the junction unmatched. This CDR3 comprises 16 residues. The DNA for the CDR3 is TGTGCCAGCAGTTCTGGGACGGGAGGAATATCCTACGAGCAGTACTTC. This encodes CASSSGTGGISYEQYF.

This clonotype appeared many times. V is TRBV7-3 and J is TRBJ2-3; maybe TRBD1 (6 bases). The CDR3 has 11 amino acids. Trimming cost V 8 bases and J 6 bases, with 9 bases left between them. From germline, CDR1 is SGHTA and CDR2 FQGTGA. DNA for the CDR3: TGTGCCAGCGGAAGGGGGGATACGCAGTATTTT. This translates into CASGRGDTQYF.

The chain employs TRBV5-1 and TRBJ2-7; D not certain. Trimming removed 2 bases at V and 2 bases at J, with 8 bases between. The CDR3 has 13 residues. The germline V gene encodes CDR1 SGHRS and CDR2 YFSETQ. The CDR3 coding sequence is TGCGCCAGCAGCTTTAATAGTCCCTACGAGCAGTACTTC. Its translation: CASSFNSPYEQYF.

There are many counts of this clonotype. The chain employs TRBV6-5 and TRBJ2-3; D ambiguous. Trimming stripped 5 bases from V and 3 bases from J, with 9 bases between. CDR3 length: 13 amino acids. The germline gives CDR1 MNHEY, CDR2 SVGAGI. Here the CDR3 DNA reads TGTGCCAGCAGTACGGTCTTAACAGATACGCAGTATTTT. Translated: CASSTVLTDTQYF.

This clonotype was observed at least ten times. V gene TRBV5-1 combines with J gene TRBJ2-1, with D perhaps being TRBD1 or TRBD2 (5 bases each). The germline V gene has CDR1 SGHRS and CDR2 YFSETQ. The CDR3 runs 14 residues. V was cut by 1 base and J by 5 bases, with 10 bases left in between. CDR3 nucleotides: TGCGCCAGCAGCTTGAGGGGACCCCACAATGAGCAGTTCTTC. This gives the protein CASSLRGPHNEQFF. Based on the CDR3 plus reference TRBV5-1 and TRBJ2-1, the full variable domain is KAGVTQTPRYLIKTRGQQVTLSCSPISGHRSVSWYQQTPGQGLQFLFEYFSETQRNKGNFPGRFSGRQFSNSRSEMNVSTLELGDSALYLCASSLRGPHNEQFFGPGTRLTVL.

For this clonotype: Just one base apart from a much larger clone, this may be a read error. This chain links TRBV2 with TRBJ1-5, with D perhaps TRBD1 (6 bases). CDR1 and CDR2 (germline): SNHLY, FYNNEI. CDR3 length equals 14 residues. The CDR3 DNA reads TGTACCAGCAGTGAAACAGGGATGGGTCAGCCCCAGCATTTT. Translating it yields CTSSETGMGQPQHF. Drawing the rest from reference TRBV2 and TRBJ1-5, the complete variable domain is EPEVTQTPSHQVTQMGQEVILRCVPISNHLYFYWYRQILGQKVEFLVSFYNNEISEKSEIFDDQFSVERPDGSNFTLKIRSTKLEDSAMYFCTSSETGMGQPQHFGDGTRLSIL.

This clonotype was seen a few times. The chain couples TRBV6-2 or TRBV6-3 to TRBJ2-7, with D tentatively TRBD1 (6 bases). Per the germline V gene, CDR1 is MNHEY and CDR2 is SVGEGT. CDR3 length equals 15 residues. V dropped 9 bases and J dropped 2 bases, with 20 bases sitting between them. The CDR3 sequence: CASLTGKGLTYEQYF. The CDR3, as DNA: TGTGCCAGTCTCACAGGGAAAGGGCTTACCTACGAGCAGTACTTC.

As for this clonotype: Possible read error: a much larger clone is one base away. The CDR3: CASSEWGFSTDTQYF. The CDR3 DNA sequence: TGTGCCAGCAGTGAATGGGGGTTTAGCACAGATACGCAGTATTTT. V gene TRBV6-2 or TRBV6-3 combines with J gene TRBJ2-3; either TRBD1 or TRBD2 may supply D (5 bases each). The germline V and J ends were trimmed by 5 bases and 0 bases, with 12 bases remaining between them. CDR1 and CDR2 (germline): MNHEY, SVGEGT. The CDR3 is 15 residues long.

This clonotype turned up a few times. The CDR3 DNA reads as TGTGCCAGCAGTGAAGGGGTTTACATGAACACTGAAGCTTTCTTT. Protein product: CASSEGVYMNTEAFF. V is TRBV6-1 and J is TRBJ1-1; D remains unclear. Germline CDR1 is MNHNS and CDR2 is SASEGT. CDR3 size: 15 residues. Trimming pared 1 base from V and 0 bases from J, leaving 9 bases between.

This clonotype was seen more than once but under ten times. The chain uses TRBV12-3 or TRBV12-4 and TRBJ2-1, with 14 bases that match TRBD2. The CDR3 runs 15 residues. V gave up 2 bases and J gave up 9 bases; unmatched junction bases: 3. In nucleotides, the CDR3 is TGTGCCAGCAGTTTAAGGGGACTAGCGGGAGTTGAGCAGTTCTTC. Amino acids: CASSLRGLAGVEQFF.

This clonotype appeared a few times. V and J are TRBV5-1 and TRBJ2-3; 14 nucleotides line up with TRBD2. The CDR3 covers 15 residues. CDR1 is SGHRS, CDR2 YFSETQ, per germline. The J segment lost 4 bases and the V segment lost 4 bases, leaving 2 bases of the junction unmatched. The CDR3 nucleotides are TGCGCCAGCAGCCCGGGACTAGCGGGAGCAGATACGCAGTATTTT. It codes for CASSPGLAGADTQYF.

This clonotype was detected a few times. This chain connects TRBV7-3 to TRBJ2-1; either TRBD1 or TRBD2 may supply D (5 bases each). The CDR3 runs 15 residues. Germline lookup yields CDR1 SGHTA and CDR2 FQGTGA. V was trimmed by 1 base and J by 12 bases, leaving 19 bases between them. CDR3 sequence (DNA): TGTGCCAGCAGCTTAAACCGGGACGGCTCGGTGGCGCAGTTCTTC. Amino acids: CASSLNRDGSVAQFF.

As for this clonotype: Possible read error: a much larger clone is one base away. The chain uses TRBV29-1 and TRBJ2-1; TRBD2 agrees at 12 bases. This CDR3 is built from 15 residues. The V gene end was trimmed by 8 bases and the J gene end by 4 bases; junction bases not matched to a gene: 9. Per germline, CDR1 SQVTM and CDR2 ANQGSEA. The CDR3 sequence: CSITPSGRGYNEQFF. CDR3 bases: TGCAGCATCACCCCTAGCGGGAGGGGTTACAATGAGCAGTTCTTC.

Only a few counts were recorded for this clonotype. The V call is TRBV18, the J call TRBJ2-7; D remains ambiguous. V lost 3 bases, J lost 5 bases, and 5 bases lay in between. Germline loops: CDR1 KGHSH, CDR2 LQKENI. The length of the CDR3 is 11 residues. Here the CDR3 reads CASSPAHEQYF. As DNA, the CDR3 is TGTGCCAGCTCACCCGCTCACGAGCAGTACTTC. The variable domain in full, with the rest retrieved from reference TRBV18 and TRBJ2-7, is NAGVMQNPRHLVRRRGQEARLRCSPMKGHSHVYWYRQLPEEGLKFMVYLQKENIIDESGMPKERFSAEFPKEGPSILRIQQVVRGDSAAYFCASSPAHEQYFGPGTRLTVT.

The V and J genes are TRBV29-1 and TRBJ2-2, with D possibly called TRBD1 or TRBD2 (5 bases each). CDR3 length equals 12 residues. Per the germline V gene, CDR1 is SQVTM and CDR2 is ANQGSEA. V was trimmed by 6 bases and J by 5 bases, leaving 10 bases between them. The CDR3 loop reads CSVEGRTGELFF. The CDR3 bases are TGCAGCGTCGAGGGGAGAACCGGGGAGCTGTTTTTT.

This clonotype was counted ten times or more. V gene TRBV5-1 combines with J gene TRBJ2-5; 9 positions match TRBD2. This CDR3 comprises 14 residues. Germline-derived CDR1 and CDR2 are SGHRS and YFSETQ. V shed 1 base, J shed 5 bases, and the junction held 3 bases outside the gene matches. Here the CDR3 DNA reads TGCGCCAGCAGCTTGACTAGCGGGCCGGAGACCCAGTACTTC. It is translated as CASSLTSGPETQYF.

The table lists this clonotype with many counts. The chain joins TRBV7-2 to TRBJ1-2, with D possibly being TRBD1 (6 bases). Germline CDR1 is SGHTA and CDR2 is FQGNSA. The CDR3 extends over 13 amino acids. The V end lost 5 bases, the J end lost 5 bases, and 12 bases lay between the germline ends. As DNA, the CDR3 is TGTGCCAGCAGCCCGACCGGACAGTATGGCTACACCTTC. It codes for CASSPTGQYGYTF.

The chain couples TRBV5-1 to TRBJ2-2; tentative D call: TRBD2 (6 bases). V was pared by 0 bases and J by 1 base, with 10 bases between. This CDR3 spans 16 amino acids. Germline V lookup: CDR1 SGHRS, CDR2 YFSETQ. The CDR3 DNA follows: TGCGCCAGCAGCTTGGAACTAGCAAGGAACACCGGGGAGCTGTTTTTT. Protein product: CASSLELARNTGELFF. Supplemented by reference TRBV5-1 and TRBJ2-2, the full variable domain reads KAGVTQTPRYLIKTRGQQVTLSCSPISGHRSVSWYQQTPGQGLQFLFEYFSETQRNKGNFPGRFSGRQFSNSRSEMNVSTLELGDSALYLCASSLELARNTGELFFGEGSRLTVL.

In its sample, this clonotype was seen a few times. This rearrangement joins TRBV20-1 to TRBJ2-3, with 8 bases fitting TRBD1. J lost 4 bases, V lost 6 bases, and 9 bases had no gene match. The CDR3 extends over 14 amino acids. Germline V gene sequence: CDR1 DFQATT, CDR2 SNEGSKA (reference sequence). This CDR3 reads CSARLTGESDTQYF. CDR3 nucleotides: TGCAGTGCGAGACTGACAGGGGAATCAGATACGCAGTATTTT.

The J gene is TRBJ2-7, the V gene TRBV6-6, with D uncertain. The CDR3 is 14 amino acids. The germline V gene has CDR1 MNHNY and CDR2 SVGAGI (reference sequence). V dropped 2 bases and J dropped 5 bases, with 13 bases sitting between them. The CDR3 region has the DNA TGTGCCAGCAGTTACCTCGGGCGGTTCGACGAGCAGTACTTC. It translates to CASSYLGRFDEQYF.

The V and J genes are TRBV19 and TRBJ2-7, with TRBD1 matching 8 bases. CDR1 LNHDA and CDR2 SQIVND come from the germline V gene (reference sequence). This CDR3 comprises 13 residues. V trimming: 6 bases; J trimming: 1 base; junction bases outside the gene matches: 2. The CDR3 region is CASSGTGSYEQYF. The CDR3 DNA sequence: TGTGCCAGTAGCGGGACAGGTTCCTACGAGCAGTACTTC.

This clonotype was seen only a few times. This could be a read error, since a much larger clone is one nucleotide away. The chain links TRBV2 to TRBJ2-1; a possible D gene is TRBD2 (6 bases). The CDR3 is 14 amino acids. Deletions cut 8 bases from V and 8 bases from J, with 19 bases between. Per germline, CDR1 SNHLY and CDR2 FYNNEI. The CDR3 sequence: CASLIAEGLHEQFF. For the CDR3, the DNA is TGTGCCAGCTTAATCGCGGAGGGGTTGCATGAGCAGTTCTTC.

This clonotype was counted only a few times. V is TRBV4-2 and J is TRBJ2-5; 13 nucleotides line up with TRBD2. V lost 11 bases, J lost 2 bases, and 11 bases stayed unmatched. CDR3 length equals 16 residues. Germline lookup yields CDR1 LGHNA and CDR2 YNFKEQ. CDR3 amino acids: CASGRLAGGRQETQYF. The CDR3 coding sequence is TGTGCCTCCGGGCGACTAGCGGGAGGAAGGCAAGAGACCCAGTACTTC.

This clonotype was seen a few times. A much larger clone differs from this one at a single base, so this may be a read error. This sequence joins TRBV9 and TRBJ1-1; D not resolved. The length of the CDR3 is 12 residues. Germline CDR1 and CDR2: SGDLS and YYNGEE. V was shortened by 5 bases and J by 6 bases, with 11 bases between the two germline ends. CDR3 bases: TGTGCCAGCAGTAGGCAGGACTCTGAAGCTTTCTTT. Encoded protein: CASSRQDSEAFF. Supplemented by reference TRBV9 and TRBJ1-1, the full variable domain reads DSGVTQTPKHLITATGQRVTLRCSPRSGDLSVYWYQQSLDQGLQFLIQYYNGEERAKGNILERFSAQQFPDLHSELNLSSLELGDSALYFCASSRQDSEAFFGQGTRLTVV.

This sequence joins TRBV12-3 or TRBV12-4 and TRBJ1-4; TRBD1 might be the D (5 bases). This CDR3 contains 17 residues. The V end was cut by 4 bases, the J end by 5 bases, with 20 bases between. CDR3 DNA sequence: TGTGCCAGCAGTTCCGACCAGCACAGGAGCCCAAATGAAAAACTGTTTTTT. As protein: CASSSDQHRSPNEKLFF.

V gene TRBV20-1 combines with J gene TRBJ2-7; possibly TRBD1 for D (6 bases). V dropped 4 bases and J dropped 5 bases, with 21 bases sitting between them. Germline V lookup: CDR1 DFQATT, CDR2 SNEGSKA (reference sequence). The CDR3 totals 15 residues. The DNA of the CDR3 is TGCAGTGCTACACACCCTACGACAGGATCGGACGAGCAGTACTTC. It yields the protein CSATHPTTGSDEQYF.

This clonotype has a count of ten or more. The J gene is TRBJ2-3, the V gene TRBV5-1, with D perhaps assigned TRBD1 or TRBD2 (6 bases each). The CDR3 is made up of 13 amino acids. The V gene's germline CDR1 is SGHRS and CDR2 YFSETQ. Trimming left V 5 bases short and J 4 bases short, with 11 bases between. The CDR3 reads CASRRGASDTQYF. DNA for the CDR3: TGCGCCAGCAGGAGGGGGGCTTCAGATACGCAGTATTTT.

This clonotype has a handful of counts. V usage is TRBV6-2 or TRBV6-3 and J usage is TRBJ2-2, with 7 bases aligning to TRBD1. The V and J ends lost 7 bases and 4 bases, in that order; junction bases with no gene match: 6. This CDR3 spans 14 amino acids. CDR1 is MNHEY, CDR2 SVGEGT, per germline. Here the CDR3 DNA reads TGTGCCAGCAAGGCAGGGGGACCCACCGGGGAGCTGTTTTTT. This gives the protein CASKAGGPTGELFF.

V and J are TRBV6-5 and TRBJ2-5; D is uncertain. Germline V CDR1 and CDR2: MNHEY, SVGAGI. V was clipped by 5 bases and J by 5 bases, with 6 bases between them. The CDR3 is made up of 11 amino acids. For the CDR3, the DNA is TGTGCCAGCAGTGTGGGTGAGACCCAGTACTTC. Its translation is CASSVGETQYF.